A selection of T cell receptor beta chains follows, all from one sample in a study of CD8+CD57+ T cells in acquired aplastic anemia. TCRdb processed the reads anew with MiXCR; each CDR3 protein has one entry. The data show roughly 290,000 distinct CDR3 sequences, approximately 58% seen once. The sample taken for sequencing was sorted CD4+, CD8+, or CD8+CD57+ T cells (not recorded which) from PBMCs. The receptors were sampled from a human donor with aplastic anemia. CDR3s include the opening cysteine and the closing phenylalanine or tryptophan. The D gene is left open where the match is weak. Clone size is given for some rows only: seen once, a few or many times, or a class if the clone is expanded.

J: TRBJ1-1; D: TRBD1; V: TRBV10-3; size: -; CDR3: CAISFDRETEAFF; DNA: TGTGCCATATCTTTCGACAGGGAGACTGAAGCTTTCTTT
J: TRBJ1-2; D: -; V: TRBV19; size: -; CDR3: CASSIRALYGYTF; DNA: TGTGCCAGTAGTATCCGGGCCCTCTATGGCTACACCTTC
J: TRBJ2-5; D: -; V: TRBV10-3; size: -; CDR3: CAISDPRAGREETQYF; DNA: TGTGCCATCAGTGATCCCAGGGCAGGTCGCGAAGAGACCCAGTACTTC
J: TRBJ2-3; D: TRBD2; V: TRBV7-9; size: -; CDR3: CASSLSGTSTDTQYF; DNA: TGTGCCAGCAGCTTAAGCGGGACTAGCACAGATACGCAGTATTTT
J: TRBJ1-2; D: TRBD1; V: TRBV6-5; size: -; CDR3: CASSTGAYGYTF; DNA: TGTGCCAGCAGTACAGGGGCCTATGGCTACACCTTC
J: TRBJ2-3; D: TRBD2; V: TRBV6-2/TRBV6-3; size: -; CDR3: CASSFSGDTDTQYF; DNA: TGTGCCAGCAGTTTTAGCGGGGACACAGATACGCAGTATTTT
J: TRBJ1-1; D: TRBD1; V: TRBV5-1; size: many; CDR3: CASSLGGTGVGEAFF; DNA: TGCGCCAGCAGCTTGGGAGGCACAGGGGTCGGTGAAGCTTTCTTT
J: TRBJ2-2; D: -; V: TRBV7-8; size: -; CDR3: CASSPFPGPNTGELFF; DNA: TGTGCCAGCAGCCCCTTTCCGGGACCGAACACCGGGGAGCTGTTTTTT
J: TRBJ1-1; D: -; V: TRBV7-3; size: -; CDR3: CASSITRNTEAFF; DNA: TGTGCCAGCAGCATCACCAGGAACACTGAAGCTTTCTTT
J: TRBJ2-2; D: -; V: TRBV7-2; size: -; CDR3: CASSLASQRGTGELFF; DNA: TGTGCCAGCAGCTTAGCAAGTCAAAGGGGGACCGGGGAGCTGTTTTTT
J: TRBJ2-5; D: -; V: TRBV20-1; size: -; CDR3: CSARFSGSLELETQYF; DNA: TGCAGTGCTAGGTTCTCCGGGAGCTTAGAGTTAGAGACCCAGTACTTC
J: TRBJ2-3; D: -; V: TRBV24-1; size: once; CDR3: CATSGTQYF; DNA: TGTGCCACCAGTGGTACGCAGTATTTT
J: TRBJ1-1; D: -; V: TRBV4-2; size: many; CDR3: CASSQQGNVNTEAFF; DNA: TGTGCCAGCAGCCAACAGGGAAACGTGAACACTGAAGCTTTCTTT
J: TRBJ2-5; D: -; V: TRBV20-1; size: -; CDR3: CSARVGGRRQETQYF; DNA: TGCAGTGCTAGAGTCGGGGGGCGCAGGCAAGAGACCCAGTACTTC
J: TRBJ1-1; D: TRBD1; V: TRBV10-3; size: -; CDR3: CAISGQVGGTEAFF; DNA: TGTGCCATCAGCGGACAGGTTGGTGGCACTGAAGCTTTCTTT
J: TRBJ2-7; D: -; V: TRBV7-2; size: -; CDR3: CASSLSLDSRLEQYF; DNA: TGTGCCAGCAGCCTCTCACTCGACAGTCGGCTAGAGCAGTACTTC
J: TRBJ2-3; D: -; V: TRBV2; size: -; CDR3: CASRFRGVRTDTQYF; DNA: TGTGCCAGCAGGTTCAGAGGGGTACGAACAGATACGCAGTATTTT
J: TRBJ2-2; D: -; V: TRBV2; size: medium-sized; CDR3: CASRGDIYANTGELFF; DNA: TGTGCCAGCAGAGGGGACATCTACGCGAACACCGGGGAGCTGTTTTTT
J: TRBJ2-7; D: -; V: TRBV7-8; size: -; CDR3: CAGSLEAAVSYERYF; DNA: TGTGCCGGCAGCTTAGAAGCAGCCGTTTCCTACGAGCGGTACTTC
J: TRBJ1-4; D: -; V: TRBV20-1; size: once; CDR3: CSAPWGGEKLFF; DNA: TGCAGTGCTCCCTGGGGGGGGGAAAAACTGTTTTTT
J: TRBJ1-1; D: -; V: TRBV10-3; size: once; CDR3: CAINSQGGQNTEAFF; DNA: TGTGCCATCAACTCACAGGGAGGTCAGAACACTGAAGCTTTCTTT
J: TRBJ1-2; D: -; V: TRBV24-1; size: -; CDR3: CATSQGWNYGYTF; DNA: TGTGCCACCAGTCAGGGGTGGAACTATGGCTACACCTTC
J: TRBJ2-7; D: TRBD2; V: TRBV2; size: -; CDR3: CASSVAGLAAYEQYF; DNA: TGTGCCAGCAGTGTAGCAGGACTAGCCGCCTACGAGCAGTACTTC
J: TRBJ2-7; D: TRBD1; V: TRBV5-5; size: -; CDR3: CASSLETGAYEQYF; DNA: TGTGCCAGCAGCTTGGAGACAGGGGCCTACGAGCAGTACTTC
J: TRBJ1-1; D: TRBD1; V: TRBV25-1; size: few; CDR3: CASSGDSRTRQAFF; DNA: TGTGCCAGCAGTGGGGACAGCCGAACAAGGCAAGCTTTCTTT
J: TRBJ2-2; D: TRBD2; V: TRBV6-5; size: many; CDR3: CAIAAGGVDTGELFF; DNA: TGTGCCATCGCGGCCGGGGGGGTGGACACCGGGGAGCTGTTTTTT
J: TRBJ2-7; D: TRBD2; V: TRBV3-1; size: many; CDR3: CASSQGLAGAYEQYF; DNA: TGTGCCAGCAGCCAAGGACTAGCGGGGGCCTACGAGCAGTACTTC
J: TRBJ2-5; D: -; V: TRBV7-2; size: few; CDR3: CASSSLGRDQETQYF; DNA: TGTGCCAGCAGCTCCCTGGGAAGAGACCAAGAGACCCAGTACTTC
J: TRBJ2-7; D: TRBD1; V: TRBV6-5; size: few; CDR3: CASISQGVRYEQYF; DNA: TGTGCCAGCATATCACAGGGGGTGAGATACGAGCAGTACTTC
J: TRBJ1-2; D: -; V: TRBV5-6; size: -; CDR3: CASSLDNGLYGYTF; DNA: TGTGCCAGCAGCTTGGACAACGGACTCTATGGCTACACCTTC
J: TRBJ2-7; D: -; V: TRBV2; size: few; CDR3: CASSTGGAPYEQYF; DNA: TGTGCCAGCAGCACCGGGGGCGCTCCCTACGAGCAGTACTTC
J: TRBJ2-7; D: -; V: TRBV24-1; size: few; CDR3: CATSDLTSEYEQYF; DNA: TGTGCCACCAGTGATCTAACTAGTGAGTACGAGCAGTACTTC
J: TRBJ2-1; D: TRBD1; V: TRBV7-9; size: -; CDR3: CASSLDRGEHNEQFF; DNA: TGTGCCAGCAGCTTAGACAGGGGCGAACACAATGAGCAGTTCTTC
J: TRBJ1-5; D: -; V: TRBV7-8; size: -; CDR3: CASSLDALGNQPQHF; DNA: TGTGCCAGCAGCTTAGACGCCTTGGGCAATCAGCCCCAGCATTTT
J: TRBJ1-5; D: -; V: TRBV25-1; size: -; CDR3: CASSPGTNSNQPQHF; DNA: TGTGCCAGCAGCCCCGGGACGAATAGCAATCAGCCCCAGCATTTT
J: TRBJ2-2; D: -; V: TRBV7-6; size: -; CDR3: CASSLDRPAGELFF; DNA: TGTGCCAGCAGCTTAGATCGCCCAGCCGGGGAGCTGTTTTTT
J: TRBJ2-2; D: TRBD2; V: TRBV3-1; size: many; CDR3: CASSQGGRTSRSGELFF; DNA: TGTGCCAGCAGCCAAGGGGGTAGGACTAGCAGGTCCGGGGAGCTGTTTTTT
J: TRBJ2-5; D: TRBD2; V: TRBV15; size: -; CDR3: CATSVGSGGRETQYF; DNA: TGTGCCACCAGCGTTGGTAGCGGGGGGCGGGAGACCCAGTACTTC
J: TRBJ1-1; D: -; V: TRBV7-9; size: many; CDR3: CASSQPGRNTEAFF; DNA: TGCGCCAGCAGCCAACCGGGAAGAAACACTGAAGCTTTCTTT
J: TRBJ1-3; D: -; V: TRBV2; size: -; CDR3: CVSRERQVPGNTIYF; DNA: TGTGTCAGCAGGGAGAGACAGGTTCCAGGAAACACCATATATTTT
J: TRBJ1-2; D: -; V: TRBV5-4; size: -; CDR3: CASSLLGDRNYGYTF; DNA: TGCGCCAGCAGCCTATTAGGGGACCGTAACTATGGCTACACCTTC
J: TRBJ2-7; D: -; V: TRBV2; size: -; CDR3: CASSGRHKALSYEQYF; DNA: TGTGCCAGCAGTGGTAGGCACAAGGCTTTATCCTACGAGCAGTACTTC
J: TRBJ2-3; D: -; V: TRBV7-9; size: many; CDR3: CASSPRTESGTDTQYF; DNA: TGTGCCAGCAGCCCGCGGACGGAAAGTGGCACAGATACGCAGTATTTT
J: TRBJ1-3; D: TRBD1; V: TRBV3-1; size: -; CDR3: CASSPSDRGLGNTIYF; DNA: TGTGCCAGCAGCCCTAGCGACAGGGGCCTCGGAAACACCATATATTTT
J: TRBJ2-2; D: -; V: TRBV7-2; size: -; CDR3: CASSLRPGRAGELFF; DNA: TGTGCCAGCAGCTTACGGCCGGGAAGGGCCGGGGAGCTGTTTTTT
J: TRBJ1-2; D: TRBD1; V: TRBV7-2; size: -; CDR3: CASSSEVGQLYGYTF; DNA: TGTGCCAGCAGCTCCGAGGTGGGACAGCTCTATGGCTACACCTTC
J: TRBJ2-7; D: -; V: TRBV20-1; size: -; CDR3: CSARAPGAFSYEQYF; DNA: TGCAGTGCTAGAGCTCCGGGGGCCTTCTCCTACGAGCAGTACTTC
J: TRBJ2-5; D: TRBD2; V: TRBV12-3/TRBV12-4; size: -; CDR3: CASSLRERGETQYF; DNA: TGTGCCAGCAGTTTGCGGGAGAGAGGAGAGACCCAGTACTTC
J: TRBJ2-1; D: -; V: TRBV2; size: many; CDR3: CASSERFQFF; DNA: TGTGCCAGCAGTGAAAGGTTCCAGTTCTTC